Only a few counts were recorded for the clone carrying this T cell receptor (beta chain). Its specificity is not known. This specimen comes from a study of T-cell memory formation after mild COVID-19. Looking at the study overall: TCR clusters largely stayed donor specific. General study points: The SARS-CoV-2 specificity of second-wave clones reaching peak at day 37 remained unverified.

TCRdb itself ran the 5' RACE reads through MiXCR, one entry per CDR3 protein. The table has more than 300,000 distinct CDR3 sequences, about an eighth seen once; the top ten hold 22%. Trimming took 6 bases from V and 6 from J, leaving 15 bases between them. Germline V gene sequence: CDR1 MNHEY, CDR2 SVGEGT. The CDR3 spans 14 residues. The receptor was isolated from a man between 18 and 35 years old who had mild COVID-19 (a few samples of this study predate the infection). Cell type and time point are not known. The J gene is TRBJ1-5, the V gene TRBV6-2 or TRBV6-3, with D perhaps matching TRBD1 (5 bases). Source material: PBMCs or a T cell subset sorted from them (not recorded which). DNA of the CDR3: TGTGCCAGCAGAAAGGGGCAGAGGGGTCAGCCCCAGCATTTT. Amino acid sequence: CASRKGQRGQPQHF.